The rows below give T cell receptor beta chains drawn from one sample of a study of cytomegalovirus exposure and HLA in healthy donors. Assay used: immunoSEQ multiplex PCR; TCRdb lists only in-frame clones, some missing. The sample carries over 110,000 clones, 75% to 85% recorded once. Source material: PBMCs. The origin of the receptors is a woman aged 40-49 years in good health and CMV-seropositive. CDR3s include the opening cysteine and the closing phenylalanine or tryptophan. The order of the fields is D gene, J gene, V gene, clone size, CDR3 DNA, CDR3 protein. A D gene is named only where the DNA matches it firmly. Clone size is not always given. Where it is, it says once, few, many or a class for expanded clones.

>TRBD1|TRBJ1-5|TRBV2|few
TGTGCCAGCAGTGACAGACAGGGTGAAAAGCCCCAGCATTTT
CASSDRQGEKPQHF
>TRBD1|TRBJ1-1|TRBV18|once
TGTGCCAGCATCTCCGGGGGGACAGGGAGGACTGAAGCTTTCTTT
CASISGGTGRTEAFF
>.|TRBJ2-7|TRBV11-2|.
TGTGCCAGCACCTTGCTATACGAGCAGTACTTC
CASTLLYEQYF
>.|TRBJ2-3|TRBV28|.
TGTGCCAGCAGTTTGAATCCACAGGCCATGAAGGGTACGCAGTATTTT
CASSLNPQAMKGTQYF
>TRBD2|TRBJ2-7|TRBV19|.
TGTGCCAGTAGACGGACTAGACAACTGACCTACGAGCAGTACTTC
CASRRTRQLTYEQYF
>TRBD2|TRBJ2-5|TRBV4-2|.
TGTGCCAGCAGCCAGGTTGGCGCGGGCGGGAGGGCTGAGACCCAGTACTTC
CASSQVGAGGRAETQYF
>.|TRBJ2-2|TRBV18|.
TGTGCCAGCTCACCTGGGCCGTCGAACACCGGGGAGCTGTTTTTT
CASSPGPSNTGELFF
>.|TRBJ2-3|TRBV15|.
TGTGCCACCAGCAGACTCAGAGATACGCAGTATTTT
CATSRLRDTQYF
>TRBD2|TRBJ2-7|TRBV5-1|once
TGCGCCAGCAGCATACGACTAGCGGGGACCTACGAGCAGTACTTC
CASSIRLAGTYEQYF
>.|TRBJ2-2|TRBV7-2|once
TGTGCCAGCAGCTTATATGGGAGTGACACCGGGGAGCTGTTTTTT
CASSLYGSDTGELFF
>.|TRBJ1-1|TRBV7-9|.
TGTGCCAGCAGCCTGCTCGGGAGGGCGAACACTGAAGCTTTCTTT
CASSLLGRANTEAFF
>.|TRBJ1-2|TRBV9|.
TGTGCCAGCAGCGAAGGGGGATCTAACTATGGCTACACCTTC
CASSEGGSNYGYTF
>TRBD1|TRBJ2-1|TRBV6-6|once
TGTGCCAGCAGGTCCGGGACAGGGTACAATGAGCAGTTCTTC
CASRSGTGYNEQFF
>.|TRBJ2-5|TRBV5-4|once
TGTGCCAGCAGCTCAGGAGAGACCCAGTACTTC
CASSSGETQYF
>TRBD1|TRBJ1-4|TRBV19|.
TGTGCCAGTAGTAGGGGGGGGACAGGGGAGGCAAAACTGTTTTTT
CASSRGGTGEAKLFF
>.|TRBJ2-6|TRBV28|.
TGTGCCAGCAGTTTAACACTAGCCAACGTCCTGACTTTC
CASSLTLANVLTF
>.|TRBJ2-5|TRBV30|.
TGTGCCTGGAGTCGACAGTCCCAAGAGACCCAGTACTTC
CAWSRQSQETQYF
>.|TRBJ2-7|TRBV12-5|.
TGTGCTAGTGGTGATTACGAGCAGTACTTC
CASGDYEQYF
>TRBD1|TRBJ1-5|TRBV10-3|.
TGTGCCATCAGTGAGACGGTTCCGGGACAGGGTTATCAGCCCCAGCATTTT
CAISETVPGQGYQPQHF
>.|TRBJ2-7|TRBV10-3|.
TGTGCCATCAGTGGGGCTAACCTAATGTACGAGCAGTACTTC
CAISGANLMYEQYF
>.|TRBJ1-2|TRBV6-5|.
TGTGCCAGCAGTTACTCCCGACACAACTATGGCTACACCTTC
CASSYSRHNYGYTF
>TRBD1|TRBJ2-3|TRBV4-2|.
TGTGCCAGCAGCCAAGAACCATCCGGACAGGGCCGCACAGATACGCAGTATTTT
CASSQEPSGQGRTDTQYF
>TRBD1|TRBJ2-5|TRBV27|.
TGTGCCAGCAGTCCCCGACAGGGGGCTGGAGAGACCCAGTACTTC
CASSPRQGAGETQYF
>.|TRBJ1-4|TRBV4-2|.
TGTGCCAGCAGCCAACCTACCCTCCAGAGAGGGCGAGAACTGTTTTTT
CASSQPTLQRGRELFF
>.|TRBJ1-6|TRBV15|.
TGTGCCACCAGCAGACCAGATTCACCCCTCCACTTT
CATSRPDSPLHF
>.|TRBJ2-3|TRBV5-1|few
TGCGCCAGCAGCTTGGGACTTCTTAGCACAGATACGCAGTATTTT
CASSLGLLSTDTQYF
>TRBD1|TRBJ2-1|TRBV29-1|.
TGCAGCGTTGGCGCACGGACAGGACACAATGAGCAGTTCTTC
CSVGARTGHNEQFF
>.|TRBJ1-2|TRBV5-1|.
TGCGCCAGCAGCCTGGACAGTACACTCACCTTC
CASSLDSTLTF
>.|TRBJ2-2|TRBV5-1|.
TGCGCCAGCAGCTGGGGCGGAGCCGGGGAGCTGTTTTTT
CASSWGGAGELFF
>TRBD2|TRBJ2-3|TRBV7-8|.
TGTGCCAGCAGCAGGCTAGCGGGAGTCACAGATACGCAGTATTTT
CASSRLAGVTDTQYF
>TRBD2|TRBJ2-7|TRBV7-9|.
TGTGCCATACAATTGACTAGCGGGAGCTACGAGCAGTACTTC
CAIQLTSGSYEQYF
>.|TRBJ2-3|TRBV9|.
TGTGCCAGCAGCGCCCCCCTCGGGACTTATAGCAGTGCAGATACGCAGTATTTT
CASSAPLGTYSSADTQYF
>TRBD2|TRBJ2-7|TRBV7-2|.
TGTGCCAGCAGCTCGTGGACTAGCGGGAATAACGAGCAGTACTTC
CASSSWTSGNNEQYF
>TRBD2|TRBJ2-7|TRBV9|.
TGTGCCAGCAGCCCCGGGCTAGCGGGGGCCTACGAGCAGTACTTC
CASSPGLAGAYEQYF
>TRBD2|TRBJ2-5|TRBV4-1|.
TGCGCCAGCAGCCTCCGGACTAGCGGGAGAGAGACCCAGTACTTC
CASSLRTSGRETQYF
>TRBD2|TRBJ2-3|TRBV28|.
TGTGCCAGCAGTTACTTCCTAGCGGAAATCACAGATACGCAGTATTTT
CASSYFLAEITDTQYF
>TRBD2|TRBJ2-3|TRBV6-1|.
TGTGCCAGCAGTGAGTCGGGACTAGCGGGCGGGACAGATACGCAGTATTTT
CASSESGLAGGTDTQYF
>.|TRBJ2-2|TRBV5-1|.
TGCGCCAGCAGCTCGATAGCACAGGGTAACACCGGGGAGCTGTTTTTT
CASSSIAQGNTGELFF
>.|TRBJ1-5|TRBV10-1|.
TGCGCCAGCAGTTCACAGGGATTCCAGCCCCAGCATTTT
CASSSQGFQPQHF
>TRBD1|TRBJ2-1|TRBV4-2|.
TGTGCCAGCAGCCAACCGACAGGGTCTCCCTACAATGAGCAGTTCTTC
CASSQPTGSPYNEQFF